A single sample is the source of the 26 T cell receptor beta chains below, sequenced in a study of CD8+CD57+ T cells in acquired aplastic anemia. Investigators profiled TCR beta VDJ and CDR3 from genomic DNA template. One entry per CDR3 protein, called by TCRdb with MiXCR from the reads. This sample has about 160,000 distinct CDR3 sequences; around 40% occur once, and the top ten carry 0.85% to 1.3%. The sample comprised sorted CD4+, CD8+, or CD8+CD57+ T cells (not recorded which) from PBMCs. The receptors shown here come from a human donor in good health.

This clonotype was observed many times. This sequence joins TRBV20-1 and TRBJ1-5, with D maybe TRBD1 (5 bases). CDR1 is DFQATT, CDR2 SNEGSKA, per germline (reference sequence). Trimming removed 3 bases from V and 0 bases from J, with 9 bases in between. This CDR3 has 14 amino acids. The CDR3 reads CSASQDISNQPQHF. The CDR3 DNA is TGCAGTGCTAGCCAGGACATTAGCAATCAGCCCCAGCATTTT.

The V gene is TRBV12-3 or TRBV12-4, the J gene TRBJ2-2; perhaps D is TRBD1 or TRBD2 (5 bases each). V was shortened by 8 bases and J by 1 base, with 11 bases between the two germline ends. The CDR3 runs to 14 residues. This CDR3 reads CASRRGGNTGELFF. CDR3 bases: TGTGCCAGCCGCCGTGGGGGGAACACCGGGGAGCTGTTTTTT.

This clonotype has a count of ten or more. The chain combines TRBV5-1 with TRBJ2-7; D gene uncertain. V shed 2 bases and J shed 2 bases, with 11 bases lying between them. The CDR3 extends over 14 amino acids. CDR1 SGHRS and CDR2 YFSETQ come from the germline V gene. CDR3 in DNA: TGCGCCAGCAGCTTAGGCAGCTCTGCCTACGAGCAGTACTTC. It encodes CASSLGSSAYEQYF.

Turning to this clonotype: A read error may produce the germline difference seen at one junction end. The V gene is TRBV6-2 or TRBV6-3, the J gene TRBJ2-5; the D gene is possibly TRBD2 (6 bases). CDR3 length: 13 residues. Germline V gives CDR1 MNHEY, CDR2 SVGEGT. CDR3 amino acids: CASSGGTWETQYF. In DNA, the CDR3 is TGTGCCAGCAGTGGAGGGACGTGGGAGACTCAGTACTTC.

In this sample, this clonotype turned up many times. The chain combines TRBV20-1 with TRBJ2-2; D unresolved. The CDR3 is 13 residues long. The V gene lost 2 bases and the J gene lost 5 bases, with 9 bases spanning the gap. Germline assignment: CDR1 DFQATT and CDR2 SNEGSKA (reference sequence). CDR3 DNA sequence: TGCAGTGCTAGAAGTATCAGGACCGGGGAGCTGTTTTTT. Encoded protein: CSARSIRTGELFF.

This clonotype has a count of ten or more. The J gene is TRBJ2-5, the V gene TRBV7-6; 7 nucleotides match TRBD1. V dropped 2 bases and J dropped 3; count of bases not matched to a gene: 3. The germline V gene encodes CDR1 SGHVS and CDR2 FNYEAQ. This CDR3 is 14 amino acids long. The CDR3 nucleotides read TGTGCCAGCAGCTTACTTACAGGGGAAGAGACCCAGTACTTC. It encodes CASSLLTGEETQYF.

In regard to this clonotype: This may be a read error: a much more frequent sequence differs by one nucleotide. This sequence joins TRBV5-1 and TRBJ2-3, with 13 bases lining up with TRBD2. This CDR3 spans 17 amino acids. The V gene's germline CDR1 is SGHRS and CDR2 YFSETQ. This chain's CDR3 is CTSSWTSGSPSTDTQYF. In DNA, the CDR3 is TGCACCAGCAGCTGGACTAGCGGGAGCCCTAGCACAGATACGCAGTATTTT.

The chain uses TRBV4-3 and TRBJ2-2; D gene ambiguous. In germline, CDR1 is LGHNA, CDR2 YSLEER. Trimming removed 0 bases at V and 2 bases at J, with 10 bases between. The CDR3 runs to 16 residues. CDR3 nucleotides: TGCGCCAGCAGCCAAGAATTCCAACGAAACACCGGGGAGCTGTTTTTT. Translating gives CASSQEFQRNTGELFF.

The chain combines TRBV5-1 with TRBJ1-1; D remains unclear. Per germline, CDR1 SGHRS and CDR2 YFSETQ. Trimming took off 4 bases at V and 5 bases at J, with 12 bases between the two ends. The CDR3 has 13 amino acids. The CDR3 sequence is CASSPMPQTEAFF. The CDR3 coding sequence is TGCGCCAGCAGCCCGATGCCCCAGACTGAAGCTTTCTTT.

The rearrangement links TRBV28 to TRBJ2-1, with D hard to call. The V and J ends lost 6 bases and 7 bases respectively, with 13 bases between them. Germline CDR1 MDHEN, CDR2 SYDVKM. There are 13 residues in the CDR3. The CDR3, as DNA: TGTGCCAGCAGGCTCGCAAGGCGGAATGAGCAGTTCTTC. This gives the protein CASRLARRNEQFF.

There are many counts of this clonotype. The chain combines TRBV19 with TRBJ1-6, with 8 positions matching TRBD1. In germline, CDR1 is LNHDA, CDR2 SQIVND (reference sequence). The V segment lost 5 bases and the J segment 0 bases; nucleotides outside the gene matches: 6. The CDR3 contains 17 residues. Here the CDR3 DNA reads TGTGCCAGTAGTCGACGACAGGGGAGCTCCTATAATTCACCCCTCCACTTT. Translating it yields CASSRRQGSSYNSPLHF.

The chain combines TRBV19 with TRBJ1-3; D gene uncertain. The CDR3 has 15 amino acids. V gave up 3 bases and J gave up 0 bases, with 9 bases separating them. Germline CDR1 and CDR2: LNHDA and SQIVND (reference sequence). CDR3 loop: CASSMGLLSGNTIYF. The CDR3 coding sequence is TGTGCCAGTAGTATGGGCCTACTCTCTGGAAACACCATATATTTT.

This rearrangement joins TRBV7-3 to TRBJ2-5, with no clear D. Trimming pared 3 bases from V and 1 base from J, leaving 6 bases between. The CDR3 is 13 residues long. Germline values: CDR1 SGHTA, CDR2 FQGTGA. In DNA, the CDR3 is TGTGCCAGCAGCTTGGCTACCCAAGAGACCCAGTACTTC. Translated, it gives CASSLATQETQYF.

The chain has TRBV7-8 and TRBJ2-1, with TRBD2 as a possible D gene (6 bases). The CDR3 is 16 residues long. The germline gives CDR1 SGHVS, CDR2 FQNEAQ. V lost 4 bases to trimming and J lost 0 bases, with 13 bases between them. The CDR3 DNA reads as TGTGCCAGCAGCTCAGCCCTAGCGAGCTCCTACAATGAGCAGTTCTTC. This sequence encodes CASSSALASSYNEQFF. The whole variable domain, remainder taken from reference TRBV7-8 and TRBJ2-1, is GAGVSQSPRYKVAKRGQDVALRCDPISGHVSLFWYQQALGQGPEFLTYFQNEAQLDKSGLPSDRFFAERPEGSVSTLKIQRTQQEDSAVYLCASSSALASSYNEQFFGPGTRLTVL.

This clonotype came up many times. The J gene is TRBJ1-1, the V gene TRBV20-1; D is unresolved. There are 17 residues in the CDR3. The V and J ends lost 4 bases and 1 base respectively, with 22 bases between them. The germline V gene has CDR1 DFQATT and CDR2 SNEGSKA (reference sequence). The CDR3 reads CSAIIGRQNRPNTEAFF. The CDR3 coding sequence is TGCAGTGCTATCATCGGACGGCAGAACCGACCGAACACTGAAGCTTTCTTT.

The chain has TRBV2 and TRBJ2-1, with 14 bases that match TRBD2. CDR1 and CDR2 from the germline V gene are SNHLY and FYNNEI. V lost 4 bases to trimming and J lost 6 bases; unmatched junction nucleotides: 5. The CDR3 totals 16 residues. The CDR3 spells CASSVGTSGGINEQFF. DNA for the CDR3: TGTGCCAGCAGTGTAGGGACTAGCGGGGGAATCAATGAGCAGTTCTTC.

This clonotype has ten or more counts. This chain links TRBV5-5 with TRBJ1-1; D gene unclear. The germline V gene encodes CDR1 SGHKS and CDR2 YYEKEE (reference sequence). Trimming pared 4 bases from V and 2 bases from J, leaving 12 bases between. The CDR3 has 14 residues. CDR3 sequence reads: CASSPQLQNTEAFF. The CDR3 coding sequence is TGTGCCAGCAGCCCCCAGCTTCAAAACACTGAAGCTTTCTTT.

This clonotype was seen at least ten times. The rearrangement uses TRBV5-6 and TRBJ1-2; TRBD1 aligns across 7 bases. Trimming cost V 4 bases and J 2 bases; bases outside gene matches: 5. The germline gives CDR1 SGHDT, CDR2 YYEEEE. This CDR3 is built from 14 residues. Here the CDR3 DNA reads TGTGCCAGCAGCCGGGGACAGTTAAACTATGGCTACACCTTC. Amino acid sequence: CASSRGQLNYGYTF.

The sample holds a few counts of this clonotype. A much larger clone sits a single nucleotide away, making a read error possible. This chain joins TRBV9 and TRBJ2-7; D remains ambiguous. This CDR3 contains 11 residues. Germline values: CDR1 SGDLS, CDR2 YYNGEE. Here the CDR3 reads CASSPGYEQHF. The DNA of the CDR3 is TGTGCCAGCAGCCCCGGGTACGAGCAGCACTTC.

With respect to this clonotype: A much larger clone differs by one base, so this may be a read error. Because it lacks the conserved phenylalanine or tryptophan at the end, this CDR3 is likely a read error. This sequence joins TRBV4-1 and TRBJ2-5, with 8 bases identical to TRBD2. The V gene's germline CDR1 is MGHRA and CDR2 YSYEKL. The CDR3 has 16 amino acids. Unmatched junction bases numbered 10, after V lost 2 bases and J lost 5 bases. The CDR3 sequence: CASSQSSGGASETQYL. CDR3 in DNA: TGCGCCAGCAGCCAATCGTCGGGGGGGGCCAGTGAGACCCAGTACCTC.

The gene calls are TRBV24-1 and TRBJ2-1; 10 bases match TRBD2. Germline V gene sequence: CDR1 KGHDR, CDR2 SFDVKD. V lost 4 bases to trimming and J lost 9 bases; unmatched junction nucleotides: 11. The CDR3 is made up of 16 amino acids. In DNA, the CDR3 is TGTGCCACCAGTGACCCCGGGAGCGGGGGGGCATCTGAGCAGTTCTTC. Encoded protein: CATSDPGSGGASEQFF.

Ten or more counts support this clonotype. The V gene is TRBV20-1, the J gene TRBJ2-7; D possibly corresponds to TRBD1 (6 bases). V gave up 6 bases and J gave up 3 bases, with 15 bases separating them. The CDR3 loop spans 13 amino acids. Per germline, CDR1 DFQATT and CDR2 SNEGSKA (reference sequence). This chain's CDR3 is CSAGAGEIYEQYF. CDR3 DNA: TGCAGTGCGGGGGCAGGGGAAATCTACGAGCAGTACTTC.

This clonotype was recorded at least ten times. The gene calls are TRBV10-3 and TRBJ2-2; possibly TRBD2 for D (6 bases). CDR1 ENHRY and CDR2 SYGVKD come from the germline V gene. V lost 6 bases, J lost 6 bases, and 8 bases lay in between. This CDR3 contains 12 residues. CDR3 region: CAISTGAGELFF. The CDR3 DNA sequence: TGTGCCATCAGCACGGGAGCCGGGGAGCTGTTTTTT.

This clonotype was seen at least ten times. The chain carries TRBV11-3 and TRBJ2-3, with a weak D call TRBD2 (7 bases). The germline V gene has CDR1 SGHNT and CDR2 YENEEA. V lost 1 base and J 4 bases, leaving 15 bases between the germline ends. The CDR3 is 16 amino acids. The CDR3 nucleotides are TGTGCCAGCAGCTTAGCCCTAGGGGGGGGCGCAGATACGCAGTATTTT. This sequence encodes CASSLALGGGADTQYF.

This clonotype was seen ten or more times. The chain joins TRBV10-3 to TRBJ2-2; 7 nucleotides agree with TRBD1. This CDR3 region has 14 residues. Trimming removed 6 bases from V and 6 bases from J; junction bases left unmatched: 7. CDR1 and CDR2 (germline): ENHRY, SYGVKD. The CDR3 coding sequence is TGTGCCATCAGGGGGACAGAGAGAGCCGGGGAGCTGTTTTTT. It codes for CAIRGTERAGELFF.

This clonotype was counted a few times. V usage is TRBV3-1 and J usage is TRBJ1-4, with D unclear. The CDR3 contains 13 residues. Trimming left V 4 bases short and J 8 bases short, with 11 bases between. Looked up from germline, CDR1 is LGHDT and CDR2 is YNNKEL (reference sequence). The CDR3 DNA sequence: TGTGCCAGCAGCCCCCAGGCAGGAGAAAAACTGTTTTTT. Translating gives CASSPQAGEKLFF.